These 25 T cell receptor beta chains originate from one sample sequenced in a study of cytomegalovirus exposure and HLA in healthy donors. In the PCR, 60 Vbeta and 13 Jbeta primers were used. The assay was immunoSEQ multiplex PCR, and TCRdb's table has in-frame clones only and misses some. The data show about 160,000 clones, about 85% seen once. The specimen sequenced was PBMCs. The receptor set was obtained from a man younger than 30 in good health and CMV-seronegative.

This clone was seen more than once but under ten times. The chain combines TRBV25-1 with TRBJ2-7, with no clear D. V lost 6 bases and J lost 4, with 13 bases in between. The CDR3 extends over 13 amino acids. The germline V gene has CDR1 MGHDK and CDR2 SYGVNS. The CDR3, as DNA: TGTGCCAGCAGCCGACTGCCCCTTTACGAGCAGTACTTC. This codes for CASSRLPLYEQYF.

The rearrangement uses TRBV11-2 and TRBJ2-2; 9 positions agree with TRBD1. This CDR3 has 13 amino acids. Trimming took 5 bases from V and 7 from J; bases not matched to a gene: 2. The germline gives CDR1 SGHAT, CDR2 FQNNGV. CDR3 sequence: CASSMGQGGELFF. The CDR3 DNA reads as TGTGCCAGCAGCATGGGACAGGGCGGGGAGCTGTTTTTT.

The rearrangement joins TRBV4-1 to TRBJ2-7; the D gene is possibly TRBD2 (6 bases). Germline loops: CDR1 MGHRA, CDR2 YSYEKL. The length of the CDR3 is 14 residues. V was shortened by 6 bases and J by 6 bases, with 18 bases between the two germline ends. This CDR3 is CASSLGLNQGEQYF. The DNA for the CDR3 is TGCGCCAGCAGTCTGGGACTCAACCAGGGCGAGCAGTACTTC.

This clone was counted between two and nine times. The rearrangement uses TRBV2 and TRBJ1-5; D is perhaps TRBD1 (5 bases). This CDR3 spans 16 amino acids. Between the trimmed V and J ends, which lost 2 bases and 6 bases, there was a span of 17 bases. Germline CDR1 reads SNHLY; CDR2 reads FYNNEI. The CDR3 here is CASSEPSSVQGQPQHF. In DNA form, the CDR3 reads TGTGCCAGCAGTGAACCCTCTTCCGTCCAGGGTCAGCCCCAGCATTTT.

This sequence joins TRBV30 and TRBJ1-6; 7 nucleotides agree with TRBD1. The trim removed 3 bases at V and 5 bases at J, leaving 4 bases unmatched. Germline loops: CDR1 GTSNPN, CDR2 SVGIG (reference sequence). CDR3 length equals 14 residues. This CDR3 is CAWRAGTDNSPLHF. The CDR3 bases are TGTGCCTGGAGGGCCGGGACAGATAATTCACCCCTCCACTTT.

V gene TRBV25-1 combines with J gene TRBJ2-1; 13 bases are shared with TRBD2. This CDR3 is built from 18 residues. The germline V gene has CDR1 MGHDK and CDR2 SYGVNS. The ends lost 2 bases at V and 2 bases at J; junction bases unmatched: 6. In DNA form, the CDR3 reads TGTGCCAGCAGTGAACGTCGGACTAGCGGGAGCACCTACAATGAGCAGTTCTTC. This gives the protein CASSERRTSGSTYNEQFF.

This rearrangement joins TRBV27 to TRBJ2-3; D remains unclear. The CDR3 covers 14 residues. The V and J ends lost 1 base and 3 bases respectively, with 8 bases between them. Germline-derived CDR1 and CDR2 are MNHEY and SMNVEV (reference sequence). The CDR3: CASSLLQKTDTQYF. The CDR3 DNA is TGTGCCAGCAGTTTATTGCAGAAAACAGATACGCAGTATTTT.

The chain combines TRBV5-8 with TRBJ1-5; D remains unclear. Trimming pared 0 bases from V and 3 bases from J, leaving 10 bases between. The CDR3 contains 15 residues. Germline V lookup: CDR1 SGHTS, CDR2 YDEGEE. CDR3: CASSLAFRDNQPQHF. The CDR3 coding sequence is TGTGCCAGCAGCTTGGCCTTCCGGGACAATCAGCCCCAGCATTTT.

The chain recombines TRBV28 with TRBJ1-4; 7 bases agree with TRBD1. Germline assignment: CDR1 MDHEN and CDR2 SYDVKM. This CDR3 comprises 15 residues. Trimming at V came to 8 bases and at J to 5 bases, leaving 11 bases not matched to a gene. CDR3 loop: CASGPLGQMNEKLFF. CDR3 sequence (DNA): TGTGCCAGCGGGCCCCTGGGACAGATGAATGAAAAACTGTTTTTT.

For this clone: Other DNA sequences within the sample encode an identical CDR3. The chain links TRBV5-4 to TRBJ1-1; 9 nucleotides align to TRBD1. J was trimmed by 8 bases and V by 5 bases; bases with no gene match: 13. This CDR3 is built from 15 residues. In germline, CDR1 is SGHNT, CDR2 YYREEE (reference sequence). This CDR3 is CASRGQGSGMTEAFF. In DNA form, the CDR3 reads TGTGCCAGCAGGGGACAGGGATCGGGAATGACCGAAGCTTTCTTT. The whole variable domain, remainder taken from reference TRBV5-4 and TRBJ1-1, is ETGVTQSPTHLIKTRGQQVTLRCSSQSGHNTVSWYQQALGQGPQFIFQYYREEENGRGNFPPRFSGLQFPNYSSELNVNALELDDSALYLCASRGQGSGMTEAFFGQGTRLTVV.

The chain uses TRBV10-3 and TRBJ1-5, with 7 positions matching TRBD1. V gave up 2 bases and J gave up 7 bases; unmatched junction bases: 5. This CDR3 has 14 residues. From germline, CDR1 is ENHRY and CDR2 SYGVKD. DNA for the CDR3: TGTGCCATCAGTGAGGAAGGGGGCTGGCAGCCCCAGCATTTT. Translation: CAISEEGGWQPQHF.

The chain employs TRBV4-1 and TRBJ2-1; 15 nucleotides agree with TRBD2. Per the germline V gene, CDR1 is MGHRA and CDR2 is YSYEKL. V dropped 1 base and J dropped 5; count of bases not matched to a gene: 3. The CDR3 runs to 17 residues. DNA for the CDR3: TGCGCCAGCAGCCAAGGGACTAGCGGGAGGGGAGACAATGAGCAGTTCTTC. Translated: CASSQGTSGRGDNEQFF.

As DNA, the CDR3 is TGTGCCAGTAGTATTGGAGGGGAAGCCGGGGAGCTGTTTTTT. This sequence encodes CASSIGGEAGELFF. This chain uses TRBV19 with TRBJ2-2, with D perhaps TRBD2 (6 bases). Germline lookup yields CDR1 LNHDA and CDR2 SQIVND (reference sequence). The CDR3 runs to 14 residues. With 3 bases removed from V and 6 bases from J, the gap between germline ends came to 11 bases.

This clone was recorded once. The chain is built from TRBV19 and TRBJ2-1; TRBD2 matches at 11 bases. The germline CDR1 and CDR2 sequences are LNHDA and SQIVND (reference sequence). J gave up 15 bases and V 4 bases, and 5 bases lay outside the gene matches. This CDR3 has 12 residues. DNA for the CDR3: TGTGCCAGTAGTACCACTAGCGGGGGAGCGTTCTTC. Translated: CASSTTSGGAFF. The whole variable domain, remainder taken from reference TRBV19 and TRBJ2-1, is DGGITQSPKYLFRKEGQNVTLSCEQNLNHDAMYWYRQDPGQGLRLIYYSQIVNDFQKGDIAEGYSVSREKKESFPLTVTSAQKNPTAFYLCASSTTSGGAFFGPGTRLTVL.

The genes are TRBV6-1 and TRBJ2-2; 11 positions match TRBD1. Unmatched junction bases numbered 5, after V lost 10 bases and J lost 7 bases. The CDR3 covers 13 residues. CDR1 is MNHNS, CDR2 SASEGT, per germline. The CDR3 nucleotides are TGTGCCACCCGGACAGGGGGCTTCGGGGAGCTGTTTTTT. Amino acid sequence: CATRTGGFGELFF.

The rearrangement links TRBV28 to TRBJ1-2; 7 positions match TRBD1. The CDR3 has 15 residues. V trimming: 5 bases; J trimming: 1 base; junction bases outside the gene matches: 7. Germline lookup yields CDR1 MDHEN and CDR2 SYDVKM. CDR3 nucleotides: TGTGCCAGCAGTCCCTACAGGGGACTTAACTATGGCTACACCTTC. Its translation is CASSPYRGLNYGYTF.

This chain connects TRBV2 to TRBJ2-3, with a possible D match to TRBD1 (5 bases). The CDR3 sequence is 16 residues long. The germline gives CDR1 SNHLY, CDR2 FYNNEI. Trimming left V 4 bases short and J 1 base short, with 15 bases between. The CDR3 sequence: CASSVRQSLGTDTQYF. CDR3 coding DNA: TGTGCCAGCAGTGTGCGACAGTCCCTGGGCACAGATACGCAGTATTTT.

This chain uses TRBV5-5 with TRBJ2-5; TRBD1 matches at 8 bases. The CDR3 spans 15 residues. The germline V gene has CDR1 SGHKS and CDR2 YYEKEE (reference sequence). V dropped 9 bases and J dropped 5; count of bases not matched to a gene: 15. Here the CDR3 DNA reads TGTGCCACCCGACAGGGGTCCTACCTCGGGGAGACCCAGTACTTC. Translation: CATRQGSYLGETQYF.

The CDR3 nucleotides are TGCGCCAGCAGCAACCGGGACAGGGGCGGTTCACCCCTCCACTTT. Protein sequence: CASSNRDRGGSPLHF. The rearrangement links TRBV5-1 to TRBJ1-6; TRBD1 matches 10 bases. V was pared by 4 bases and J by 9 bases, with 7 bases of the junction left unmatched. Germline CDR1 and CDR2: SGHRS and YFSETQ. The CDR3 contains 15 residues.

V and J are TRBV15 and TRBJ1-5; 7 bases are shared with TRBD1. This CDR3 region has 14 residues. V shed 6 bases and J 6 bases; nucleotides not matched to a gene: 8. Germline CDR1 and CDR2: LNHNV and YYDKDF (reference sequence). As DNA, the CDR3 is TGTGCCACCAGTCGAGAACAGGGGAGTCAGCCCCAGCATTTT. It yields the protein CATSREQGSQPQHF.

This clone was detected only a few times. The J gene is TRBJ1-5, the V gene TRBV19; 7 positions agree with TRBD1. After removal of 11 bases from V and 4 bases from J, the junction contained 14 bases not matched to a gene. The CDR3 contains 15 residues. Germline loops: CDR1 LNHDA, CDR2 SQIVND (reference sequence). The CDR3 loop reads CASRGKEWPNQPQHF. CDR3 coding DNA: TGTGCCTCCAGGGGGAAGGAGTGGCCAAATCAGCCCCAGCATTTT.

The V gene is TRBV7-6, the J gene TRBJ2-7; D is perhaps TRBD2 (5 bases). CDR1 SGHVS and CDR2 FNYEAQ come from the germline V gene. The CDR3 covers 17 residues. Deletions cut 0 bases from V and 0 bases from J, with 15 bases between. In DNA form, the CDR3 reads TGTGCCAGCAGCTTAGCCCCCGGTAGTGGGAGCTCCTACGAGCAGTACTTC. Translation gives CASSLAPGSGSSYEQYF. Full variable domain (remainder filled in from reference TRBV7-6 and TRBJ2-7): GAGVSQSPRYKVTKRGQDVALRCDPISGHVSLYWYRQALGQGPEFLTYFNYEAQQDKSGLPNDRFSAERPEGSISTLTIQRTEQRDSAMYRCASSLAPGSGSSYEQYFGPGTRLTVT.

CDR3 sequence: CASSPFLDRHQETQYF. The DNA of the CDR3 is TGTGCCAGCAGCCCGTTTTTGGACAGGCACCAAGAGACCCAGTACTTC. The V gene is TRBV7-2, the J gene TRBJ2-5, with 7 bases that match TRBD1. V shed 5 bases, J shed 0 bases, and the junction held 9 bases outside the gene matches. Germline-derived CDR1 and CDR2 are SGHTA and FQGNSA. The CDR3 covers 16 residues.

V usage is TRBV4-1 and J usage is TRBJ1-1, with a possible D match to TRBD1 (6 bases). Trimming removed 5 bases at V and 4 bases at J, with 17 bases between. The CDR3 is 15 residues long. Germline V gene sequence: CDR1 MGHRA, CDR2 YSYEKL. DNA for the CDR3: TGCGCCAGCAGCTTTTGGGCAGGGGCAGTCACTGAAGCTTTCTTT. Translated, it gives CASSFWAGAVTEAFF.

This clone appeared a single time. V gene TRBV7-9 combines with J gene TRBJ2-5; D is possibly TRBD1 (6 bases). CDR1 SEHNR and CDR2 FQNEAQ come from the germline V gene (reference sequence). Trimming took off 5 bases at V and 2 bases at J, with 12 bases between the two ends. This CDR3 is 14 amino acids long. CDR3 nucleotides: TGTGCCAGCAGCCCCCCCGGACAGCAAGAGACCCAGTACTTC. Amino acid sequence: CASSPPGQQETQYF.